This TCR beta chain was found in a study of regulatory T cells. Primers: 52 TRBV forward and 13 TRBJ reverse. The table came from immunoSEQ multiplex PCR; TCRdb's copy has only in-frame clones and leaves some out. The data contain a few thousand clones, about 95% of them singletons. This CDR3 has 13 residues. Trimming pared 3 bases from V and 4 bases from J, leaving 8 bases between. Germline lookup yields CDR1 SGHVS and CDR2 FQNEAQ. As concerns this clone: Its antigen is still unknown.

Regulatory (CD25-high CD127-low) and conventional (CD25-low CD127-high) CD4+ T cells were sorted separately. Findings of the study overall: Regulatory T-cell repertoire restriction differed between patients, peaking in the two most autoimmune. Compared with autologous conventional CD4+ cells and control regulatory cells, CD3G-deficient regulatory T cells showed reduced diversity. In patients, unique TRB V-J pairs were restricted and V/J usage skewed, especially in Tregs.

The TCR was taken from a young adult with CD3G deficiency. The chain recombines TRBV7-8 with TRBJ2-3; D perhaps matches TRBD1 (6 bases). The sequencing input was CD4+ Tregs sorted from blood. The CDR3 sequence is CASSLGAPDTQYF. In nucleotides, the CDR3 is TGTGCCAGCAGCTTGGGGGCCCCAGATACGCAGTATTTT.